The present T cell receptor (beta chain) was sequenced within a study of blood T cell repertoires in COVID-19. Study-wide background: Both acute and convalescent COVID-19 samples were obtained from the United States, Italy and Spain. Nucleic acid was either cDNA or gDNA, and it came from T cells, B-cell-depleted T cells, or PBMCs.

Libraries were prepared by immunoSEQ multiplex PCR; TCRdb keeps only in-frame clonotypes and omits some of them. Among approximately 110,000 clones listed, under 90% were seen once. CDR1 is MNHEY and CDR2 is SMNVEV in the germline V gene (reference sequence). CDR3 length equals 13 residues. Losses at the gene ends were 9 bases for V and 4 bases for J; bases not matched to a gene: 6. The rearrangement uses TRBV27 and TRBJ2-1, with 7 bases that match TRBD1. The receptor was isolated from a man older than 75 with acute or convalescent COVID-19. Sequencing input: peripheral blood. CDR3 sequence reads: CASRDSNYNEQFF. The CDR3 DNA reads TGTGCCAGTCGGGACAGCAATTACAATGAGCAGTTCTTC.